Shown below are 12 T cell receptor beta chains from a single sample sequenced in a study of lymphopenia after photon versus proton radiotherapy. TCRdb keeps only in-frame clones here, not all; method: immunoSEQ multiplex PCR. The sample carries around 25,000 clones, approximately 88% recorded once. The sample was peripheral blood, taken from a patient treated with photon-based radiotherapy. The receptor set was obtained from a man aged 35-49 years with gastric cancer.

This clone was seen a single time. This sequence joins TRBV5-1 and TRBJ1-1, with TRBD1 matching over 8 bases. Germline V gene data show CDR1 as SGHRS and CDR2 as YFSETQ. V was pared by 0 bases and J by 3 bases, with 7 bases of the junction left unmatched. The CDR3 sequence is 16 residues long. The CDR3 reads CASSLGTGRRDTEAFF. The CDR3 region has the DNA TGCGCCAGCAGCTTGGGGACAGGGCGTCGGGACACTGAAGCTTTCTTT. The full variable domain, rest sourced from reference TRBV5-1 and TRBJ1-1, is KAGVTQTPRYLIKTRGQQVTLSCSPISGHRSVSWYQQTPGQGLQFLFEYFSETQRNKGNFPGRFSGRQFSNSRSEMNVSTLELGDSALYLCASSLGTGRRDTEAFFGQGTRLTVV.

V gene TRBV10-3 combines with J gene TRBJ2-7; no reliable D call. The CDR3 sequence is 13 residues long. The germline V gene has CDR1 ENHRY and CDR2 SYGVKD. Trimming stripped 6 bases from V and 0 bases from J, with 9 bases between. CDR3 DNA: TGTGCCATCAGCGAAGGCGTCTCCTACGAGCAGTACTTC. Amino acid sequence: CAISEGVSYEQYF.

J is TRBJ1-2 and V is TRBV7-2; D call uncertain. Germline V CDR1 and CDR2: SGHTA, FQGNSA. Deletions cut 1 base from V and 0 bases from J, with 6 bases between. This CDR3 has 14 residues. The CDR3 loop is CASSLVTTNYGYTF. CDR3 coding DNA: TGTGCCAGCAGCTTAGTGACAACTAACTATGGCTACACCTTC.

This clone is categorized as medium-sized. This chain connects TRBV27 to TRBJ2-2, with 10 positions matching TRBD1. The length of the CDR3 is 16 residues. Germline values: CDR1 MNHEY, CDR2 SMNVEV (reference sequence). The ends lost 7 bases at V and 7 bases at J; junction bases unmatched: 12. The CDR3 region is CASTFMKTGGIGELFF. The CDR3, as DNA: TGTGCCAGCACCTTCATGAAGACAGGGGGCATCGGGGAGCTGTTTTTT.

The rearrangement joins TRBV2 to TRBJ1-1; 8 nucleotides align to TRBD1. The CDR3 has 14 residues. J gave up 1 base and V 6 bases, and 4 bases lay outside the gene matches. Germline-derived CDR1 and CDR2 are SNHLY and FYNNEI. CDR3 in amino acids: CASSGQGPNTEAFF. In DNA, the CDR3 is TGTGCCAGCAGCGGACAGGGACCGAACACTGAAGCTTTCTTT.

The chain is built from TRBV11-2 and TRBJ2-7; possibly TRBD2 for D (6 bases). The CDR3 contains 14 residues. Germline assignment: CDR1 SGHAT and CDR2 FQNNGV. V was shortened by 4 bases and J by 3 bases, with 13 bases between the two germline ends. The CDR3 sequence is CASSSGSGDYEQYF. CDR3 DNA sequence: TGTGCCAGCAGCTCGGGGTCGGGGGACTACGAGCAGTACTTC.

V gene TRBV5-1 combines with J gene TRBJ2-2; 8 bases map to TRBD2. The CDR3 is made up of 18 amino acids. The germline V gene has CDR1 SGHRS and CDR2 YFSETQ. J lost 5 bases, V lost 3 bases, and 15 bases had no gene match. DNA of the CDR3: TGCGCCAGCAGCTCGCCGACCTTAGGTGGCGGGGGGACCGGGGAGCTGTTTTTT. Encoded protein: CASSSPTLGGGGTGELFF.

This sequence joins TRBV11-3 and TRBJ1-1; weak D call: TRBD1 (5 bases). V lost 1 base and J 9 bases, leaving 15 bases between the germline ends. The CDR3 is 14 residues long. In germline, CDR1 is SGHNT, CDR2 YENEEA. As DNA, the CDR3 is TGTGCCAGCAGCTTAGCTGTGGGTGTGGGACAAGCTTTCTTT. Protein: CASSLAVGVGQAFF.

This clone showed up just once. CDR3 sequence (DNA): TGTGCCAGCAGCGTAGGCCTAGCGGGGGGGTTCGCGAACACCGGGGAGCTGTTTTTT. This encodes CASSVGLAGGFANTGELFF. The chain recombines TRBV9 with TRBJ2-2; TRBD2 matches at 12 bases. CDR3 size: 19 residues. Unmatched junction bases numbered 6, after V lost 0 bases and J lost 0 bases. The V gene's germline CDR1 is SGDLS and CDR2 YYNGEE.

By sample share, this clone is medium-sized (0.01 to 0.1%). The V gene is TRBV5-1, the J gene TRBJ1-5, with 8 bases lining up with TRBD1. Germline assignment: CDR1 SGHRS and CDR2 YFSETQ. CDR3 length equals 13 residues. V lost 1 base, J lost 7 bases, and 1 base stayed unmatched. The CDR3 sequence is CASSLNRGQPQHF. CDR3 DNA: TGCGCCAGCAGCTTGAACAGGGGGCAGCCCCAGCATTTT.

The DNA of the CDR3 is TGCGCCAGCAGCCAAGGAGACAGGGGGGGGTACGAGCAGTACTTC. Protein sequence: CASSQGDRGGYEQYF. J is TRBJ2-7 and V is TRBV4-3; 9 bases agree with TRBD1. Germline values: CDR1 LGHNA, CDR2 YSLEER. The trim removed 1 base at V and 4 bases at J, leaving 5 bases unmatched. The CDR3 sequence is 15 residues long.

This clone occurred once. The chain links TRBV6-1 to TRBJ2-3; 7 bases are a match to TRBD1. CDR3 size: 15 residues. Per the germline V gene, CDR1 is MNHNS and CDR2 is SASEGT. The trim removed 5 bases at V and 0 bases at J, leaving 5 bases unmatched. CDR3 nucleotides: TGTGCCAGCAGTCCGAGACAGGGAAGCACAGATACGCAGTATTTT. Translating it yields CASSPRQGSTDTQYF.